The 20 T cell receptor beta chains in this list originate from one sample, sequenced in a study of cytomegalovirus exposure and HLA in healthy donors. Primers included in the PCR were 60 Vbeta and 13 Jbeta primers. Sequenced by immunoSEQ multiplex PCR; TCRdb stores in-frame clones only, minus some. The table records some 150,000 clones, more than 65% of them present only once. The sequenced sample was PBMCs. The receptor set was obtained from a woman aged 30 to 39 in good health and CMV-seronegative.

This clone was seen only a few times. V and J are TRBV27 and TRBJ1-1; maybe TRBD1 (5 bases). V was pared by 0 bases and J by 5 bases, with 13 bases between. Germline CDR1 and CDR2: MNHEY and SMNVEV (reference sequence). CDR3 length: 15 amino acids. The CDR3 loop reads CASSLSFRGNTEAFF. CDR3 nucleotide sequence: TGTGCCAGCAGTTTATCGTTTAGGGGCAATACTGAAGCTTTCTTT.

This chain joins TRBV6-5 and TRBJ1-2; D uncertain. The CDR3 is made up of 15 amino acids. Looked up from germline, CDR1 is MNHEY and CDR2 is SVGAGI. V was shortened by 5 bases and J by 1 base, with 14 bases between the two germline ends. CDR3 DNA sequence: TGTGCCAGCAGTGTTAACTTCGGGGATAACTATGGCTACACCTTC. Amino acids: CASSVNFGDNYGYTF.

The rearrangement joins TRBV5-6 to TRBJ1-2; TRBD1 aligns across 10 bases. There are 15 residues in the CDR3. The V gene end was trimmed by 4 bases and the J gene end by 8 bases; junction bases not matched to a gene: 11. The V gene's germline CDR1 is SGHDT and CDR2 YYEEEE. The CDR3 DNA reads TGTGCCAGCAGCCCGACAGGGGGCGGAGGTAGAGGCTACACCTTC. Protein product: CASSPTGGGGRGYTF.

In its sample, this clone was seen a few times. The J gene is TRBJ2-1, the V gene TRBV14, with 8 bases aligning to TRBD2. With 3 bases clipped from V and 7 bases from J, the junction kept 11 bases outside the gene matches. Germline V gives CDR1 SGHDN, CDR2 FVKESK. CDR3 size: 16 residues. As DNA, the CDR3 is TGTGCCAGCAGCCACCTTAGCGGGGCGGTGGGGAATGAGCAGTTCTTC. Translated: CASSHLSGAVGNEQFF.

CDR3 sequence: CASSLSRGGTSGEQYV. For the CDR3, the DNA is TGTGCCAGCAGCTTAAGCCGCGGGGGGACTTCGGGCGAGCAGTACGTC. This rearrangement joins TRBV7-9 to TRBJ2-7; 8 positions match TRBD2. V lost 2 bases and J lost 6; bases outside the gene matches: 12. The CDR3 sequence is 16 residues long. Germline CDR1 and CDR2: SEHNR and FQNEAQ (reference sequence).

The rearrangement uses TRBV21-1 and TRBJ2-5; the table gives TRBD2 as D, unverified against the DNA. TRBV21-1 has pseudogene status. The CDR3 is 18 residues long. The CDR3 DNA is TGTGCCAGCAGCATGGGGGTAAAAGCGGGTAGGGGCCAAGAGACCCAGTACTTC. This translates into CASSMGVKAGRGQETQYF.

The rearrangement links TRBV15 to TRBJ2-7; 8 nucleotides match TRBD1. Germline lookup yields CDR1 LNHNV and CDR2 YYDKDF (reference sequence). This CDR3 spans 14 amino acids. V lost 1 base to trimming and J lost 5 bases; unmatched junction nucleotides: 4. CDR3 coding DNA: TGTGCCACCAGCAGAGTAGGACAGGGCCACGAGCAGTACTTC. It yields the protein CATSRVGQGHEQYF.

This clone turned up a few times. The chain is built from TRBV2 and TRBJ2-5; 9 nucleotides align to TRBD2. The CDR3 sequence is 17 residues long. Germline V CDR1 and CDR2: SNHLY, FYNNEI. V was clipped by 4 bases and J by 5 bases; unmatched bases: 14. The CDR3 DNA reads as TGTGCCAGCAGTGTGGGCGGGGGGGCCTTGTTAATGGAGACCCAGTACTTC. Its protein is CASSVGGGALLMETQYF.

This chain joins TRBV29-1 and TRBJ1-2; 8 positions match TRBD1. Germline loops: CDR1 SQVTM, CDR2 ANQGSEA. CDR3 length: 13 amino acids. Trimming removed 7 bases from V and 7 bases from J; junction bases left unmatched: 11. The CDR3 nucleotides read TGCAGCGCAGTCCCCAGGGGGCGGGGTGGCTACACCTTC. Protein sequence: CSAVPRGRGGYTF. Full variable domain (remainder filled in from reference TRBV29-1 and TRBJ1-2): SAVISQKPSRDICQRGTSLTIQCQVDSQVTMMFWYRQQPGQSLTLIATANQGSEATYESGFVIDKFPISRPNLTFSTLTVSNMSPEDSSIYLCSAVPRGRGGYTFGSGTRLTVV.

V is TRBV10-3 and J is TRBJ1-2; tentative D call: TRBD1 (6 bases). Germline CDR1 is ENHRY and CDR2 is SYGVKD. Trimming stripped 7 bases from V and 5 bases from J, with 14 bases between. The CDR3 runs 13 residues. The DNA of the CDR3 is TGTGCCATCATTTGGACAGATTCTTATGGCTACACCTTC. Its protein is CAIIWTDSYGYTF.

The V and J genes are TRBV6-5 and TRBJ1-2; D uncertain. The CDR3 is 15 amino acids. V gave up 4 bases and J gave up 7 bases, with 19 bases separating them. Germline loops: CDR1 MNHEY, CDR2 SVGAGI. The CDR3 DNA is TGTGCCAGCAGTTTCGGTGCGGAGGGATCTCGTGGCTACACCTTC. Translated: CASSFGAEGSRGYTF.

Concerning this clone: Germline is not matched at one junction end, which may reflect a read error. This chain joins TRBV7-6 and TRBJ1-1; no firm D call. Germline lookup yields CDR1 SGHVS and CDR2 FNYEAQ. This CDR3 spans 13 amino acids. The CDR3 nucleotides are TGTGCCAGCAGCTCCCCTCGGGAGGCTGAGGCTTTCTTT. This gives the protein CASSSPREAEAFF.

This sequence joins TRBV2 and TRBJ1-5, with a possible D match to TRBD1 (6 bases). CDR3 length: 14 residues. Germline CDR1 and CDR2: SNHLY and FYNNEI. Deletions cut 2 bases from V and 5 bases from J, with 10 bases between. The CDR3 spells CASSESSGDQPQHF. The CDR3 DNA reads as TGTGCCAGCAGTGAATCTTCAGGGGATCAGCCCCAGCATTTT.

The gene calls are TRBV14 and TRBJ2-3, with D hard to call. Trimming took 4 bases from V and 0 from J, leaving 14 bases between them. The CDR3 extends over 16 amino acids. Germline values: CDR1 SGHDN, CDR2 FVKESK. This CDR3 reads CASSRYYTSSTDTQYF. The CDR3 region has the DNA TGTGCCAGCAGCCGATACTACACCTCTAGCACAGATACGCAGTATTTT.

There are a few counts of this clone. The chain couples TRBV10-2 to TRBJ2-7; D is possibly TRBD2 (6 bases). This CDR3 is built from 12 residues. Per the germline V gene, CDR1 is WSHSY and CDR2 is SAAADI. Deletions cut 3 bases from V and 4 bases from J, with 7 bases between. The CDR3 sequence is CASSDRGYEQYF. CDR3 DNA: TGCGCCAGCAGTGATCGGGGGTACGAGCAGTACTTC.

This chain connects TRBV19 to TRBJ1-4; D might be TRBD1 (5 bases). The ends were cut back, 9 bases at V and 6 bases at J, with 20 bases in the middle. CDR1 LNHDA and CDR2 SQIVND come from the germline V gene (reference sequence). The CDR3 has 15 amino acids. In DNA, the CDR3 is TGTGCCAGCCGTCTTGGGGCCGGAGGGGATGAAAAACTGTTTTTT. Translated: CASRLGAGGDEKLFF.

On this clone: Compared with germline, one end of the junction differs, possibly owing to a read error. The rearrangement links TRBV7-2 to TRBJ1-4; weak D call: TRBD1 (5 bases). The CDR3 runs to 13 residues. The germline gives CDR1 SGHTA, CDR2 FQGNSA. The CDR3 sequence: CASSLWAGGGGLF. The CDR3 DNA follows: TGTGCCAGCAGCTTATGGGCGGGGGGGGGAGGACTATTT.

The V and J genes are TRBV5-6 and TRBJ2-3, with 12 bases identical to TRBD2. The CDR3 is 18 residues long. V dropped 3 bases and J dropped 4; count of bases not matched to a gene: 12. Germline V gene data show CDR1 as SGHDT and CDR2 as YYEEEE. The CDR3: CASSSLSSGGARADTQYF. The CDR3 bases are TGTGCCAGCAGCTCCCTTTCTAGCGGGGGGGCAAGGGCAGATACGCAGTATTTT.

The chain links TRBV6-1 to TRBJ1-5; 7 bases align to TRBD1. Trimming at V came to 6 bases and at J to 0 bases, leaving 5 bases not matched to a gene. Germline-derived CDR1 and CDR2 are MNHNS and SASEGT. The CDR3 is made up of 15 amino acids. CDR3 coding DNA: TGTGCCAGCAGGTCCCGGACAGGTAGCAATCAGCCCCAGCATTTT. This codes for CASRSRTGSNQPQHF.

The genes are TRBV5-1 and TRBJ2-1, with D perhaps TRBD2 (7 bases). This CDR3 comprises 14 residues. Per the germline V gene, CDR1 is SGHRS and CDR2 is YFSETQ. The V end lost 6 bases, the J end lost 8 bases, and 18 bases lay between the germline ends. CDR3 DNA: TGCGCCAGCATCGATCTTGGGGGGGCCGATGAGCAGTTCTTC. Residues: CASIDLGGADEQFF.